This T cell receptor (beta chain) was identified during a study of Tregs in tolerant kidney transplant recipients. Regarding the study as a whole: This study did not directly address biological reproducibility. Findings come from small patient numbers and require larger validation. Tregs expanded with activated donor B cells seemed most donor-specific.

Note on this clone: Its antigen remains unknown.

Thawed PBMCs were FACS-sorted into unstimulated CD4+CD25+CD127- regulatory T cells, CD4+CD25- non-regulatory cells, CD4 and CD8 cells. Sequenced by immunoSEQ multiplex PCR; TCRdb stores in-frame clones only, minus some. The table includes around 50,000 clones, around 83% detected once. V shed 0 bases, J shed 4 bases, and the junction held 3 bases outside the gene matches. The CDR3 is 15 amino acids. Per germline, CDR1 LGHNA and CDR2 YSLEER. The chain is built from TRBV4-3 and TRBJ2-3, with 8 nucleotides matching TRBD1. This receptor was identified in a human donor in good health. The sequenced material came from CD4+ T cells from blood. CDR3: CASSQEDRVADTQYF. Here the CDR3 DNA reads TGCGCCAGCAGCCAAGAGGACAGGGTGGCAGATACGCAGTATTTT.